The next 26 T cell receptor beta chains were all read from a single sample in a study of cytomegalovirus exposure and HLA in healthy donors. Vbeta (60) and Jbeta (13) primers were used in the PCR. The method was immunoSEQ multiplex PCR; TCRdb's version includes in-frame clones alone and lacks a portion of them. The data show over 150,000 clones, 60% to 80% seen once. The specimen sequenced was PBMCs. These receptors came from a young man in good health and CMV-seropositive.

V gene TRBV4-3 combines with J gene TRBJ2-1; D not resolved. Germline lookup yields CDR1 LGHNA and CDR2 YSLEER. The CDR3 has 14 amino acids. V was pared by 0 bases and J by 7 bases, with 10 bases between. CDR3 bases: TGCGCCAGCAGCCAAGATTTGGGCGCTAATGAGCAGTTCTTC. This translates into CASSQDLGANEQFF.

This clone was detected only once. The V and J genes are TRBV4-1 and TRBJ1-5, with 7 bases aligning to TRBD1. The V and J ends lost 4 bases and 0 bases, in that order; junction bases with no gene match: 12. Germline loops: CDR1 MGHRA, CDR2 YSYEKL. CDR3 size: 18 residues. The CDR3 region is CASSPENTGDFSNQPQHF. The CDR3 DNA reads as TGCGCCAGCAGCCCTGAGAACACAGGGGACTTTAGCAATCAGCCCCAGCATTTT.

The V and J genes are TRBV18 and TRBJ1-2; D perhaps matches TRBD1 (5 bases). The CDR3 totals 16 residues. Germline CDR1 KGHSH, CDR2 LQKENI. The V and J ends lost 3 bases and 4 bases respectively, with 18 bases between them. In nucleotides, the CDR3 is TGTGCCAGCTCACCCTCCGAAGGGGAAGTGGGCTATGGCTACACCTTC. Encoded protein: CASSPSEGEVGYGYTF.

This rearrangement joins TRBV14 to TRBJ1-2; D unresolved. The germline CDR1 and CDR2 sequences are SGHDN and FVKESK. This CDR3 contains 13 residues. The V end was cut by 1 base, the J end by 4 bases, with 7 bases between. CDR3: CASSQVPFYGYTF. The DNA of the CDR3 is TGTGCCAGCAGCCAAGTCCCCTTCTATGGCTACACCTTC.

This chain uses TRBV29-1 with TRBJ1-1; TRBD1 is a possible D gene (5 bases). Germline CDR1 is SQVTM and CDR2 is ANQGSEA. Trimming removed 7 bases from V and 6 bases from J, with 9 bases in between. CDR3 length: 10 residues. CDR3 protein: CSGGTAEAFF. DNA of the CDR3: TGCAGCGGCGGGACGGCTGAAGCTTTCTTT.

The chain's CDR3 is CASSSIPSTDTQYF. Written as DNA, the CDR3 is TGCGCCAGCAGCTCCATCCCCAGCACAGATACGCAGTATTTT. The rearrangement uses TRBV5-1 and TRBJ2-3, with D uncertain. Germline CDR1 is SGHRS and CDR2 is YFSETQ. Trimming stripped 3 bases from V and 0 bases from J, with 8 bases between. The CDR3 totals 14 residues.

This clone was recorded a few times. The CDR3 DNA is TGTGCCAGCAGTTTGGACAGGGCCGAGCAGTACTTC. Encoded protein: CASSLDRAEQYF. This chain uses TRBV28 with TRBJ2-7; 8 positions agree with TRBD1. Germline CDR1 reads MDHEN; CDR2 reads SYDVKM. Trimming at V came to 3 bases and at J to 6 bases, leaving 1 base not matched to a gene. The CDR3 has 12 amino acids.

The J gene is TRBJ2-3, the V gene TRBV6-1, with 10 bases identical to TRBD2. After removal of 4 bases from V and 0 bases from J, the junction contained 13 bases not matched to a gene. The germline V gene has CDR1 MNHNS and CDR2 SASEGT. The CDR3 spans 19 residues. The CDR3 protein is CASSVLIAGGTPSTDTQYF. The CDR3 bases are TGTGCCAGCAGTGTCCTCATAGCGGGGGGAACCCCTAGCACAGATACGCAGTATTTT.

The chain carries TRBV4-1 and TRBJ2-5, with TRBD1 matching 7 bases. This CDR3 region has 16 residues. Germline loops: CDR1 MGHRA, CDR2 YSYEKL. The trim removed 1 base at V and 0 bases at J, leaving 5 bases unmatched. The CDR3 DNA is TGCGCCAGCAGCCAAGTTTGGGACAGCTACCAAGAGACCCAGTACTTC. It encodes CASSQVWDSYQETQYF.

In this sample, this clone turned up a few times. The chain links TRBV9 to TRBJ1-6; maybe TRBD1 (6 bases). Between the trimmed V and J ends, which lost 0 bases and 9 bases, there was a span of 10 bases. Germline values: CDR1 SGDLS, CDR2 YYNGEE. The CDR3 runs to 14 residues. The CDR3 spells CASSVDGRGSPLHF. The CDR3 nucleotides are TGTGCCAGCAGCGTAGACGGCAGGGGTTCACCCCTCCACTTT. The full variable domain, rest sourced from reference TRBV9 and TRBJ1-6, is DSGVTQTPKHLITATGQRVTLRCSPRSGDLSVYWYQQSLDQGLQFLIQYYNGEERAKGNILERFSAQQFPDLHSELNLSSLELGDSALYFCASSVDGRGSPLHFGNGTRLTVT.

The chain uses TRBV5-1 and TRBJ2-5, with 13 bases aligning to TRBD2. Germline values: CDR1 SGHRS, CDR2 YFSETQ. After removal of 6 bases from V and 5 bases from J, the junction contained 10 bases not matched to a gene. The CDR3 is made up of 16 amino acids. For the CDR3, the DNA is TGCGCCAGCACCTGGACTAGCGGGGGTCGGATGGAGACCCAGTACTTC. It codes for CASTWTSGGRMETQYF.

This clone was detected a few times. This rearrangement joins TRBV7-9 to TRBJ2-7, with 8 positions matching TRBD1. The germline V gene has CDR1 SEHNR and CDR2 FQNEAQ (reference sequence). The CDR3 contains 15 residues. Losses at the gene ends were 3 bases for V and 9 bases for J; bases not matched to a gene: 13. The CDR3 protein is CASSLGTGGPLRQYF. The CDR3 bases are TGTGCCAGCAGCTTGGGGACAGGCGGACCCTTACGGCAGTACTTC.

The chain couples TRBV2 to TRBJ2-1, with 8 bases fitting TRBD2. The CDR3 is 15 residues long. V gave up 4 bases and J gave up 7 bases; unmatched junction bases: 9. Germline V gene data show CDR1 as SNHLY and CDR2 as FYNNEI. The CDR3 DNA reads TGTGCCAGCAGTGTTGTCGGGGGGGCTCGAAATGAGCAGTTCTTC. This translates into CASSVVGGARNEQFF.

The chain's CDR3 is CASSPGQGEYNEQFF. In DNA, the CDR3 is TGTGCCAGCAGCCCCGGACAGGGGGAGTACAATGAGCAGTTCTTC. The V and J genes are TRBV4-2 and TRBJ2-1, with 10 positions matching TRBD1. CDR1 LGHNA and CDR2 YNFKEQ come from the germline V gene. V lost 4 bases, J lost 4 bases, and 4 bases stayed unmatched. The length of the CDR3 is 15 residues.

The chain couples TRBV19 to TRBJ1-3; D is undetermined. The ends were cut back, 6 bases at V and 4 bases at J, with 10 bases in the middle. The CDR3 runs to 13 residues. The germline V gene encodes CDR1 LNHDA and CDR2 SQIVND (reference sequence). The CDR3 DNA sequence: TGTGCCAGTAGCGAGCTCTCCGGAAACACCATATATTTT. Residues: CASSELSGNTIYF.

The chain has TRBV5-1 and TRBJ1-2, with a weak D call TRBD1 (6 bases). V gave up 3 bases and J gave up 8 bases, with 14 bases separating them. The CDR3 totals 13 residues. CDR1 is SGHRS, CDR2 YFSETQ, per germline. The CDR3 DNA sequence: TGCGCCAGCAGCTCACAGGGAGAGGAGGGCTACACCTTC. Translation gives CASSSQGEEGYTF.

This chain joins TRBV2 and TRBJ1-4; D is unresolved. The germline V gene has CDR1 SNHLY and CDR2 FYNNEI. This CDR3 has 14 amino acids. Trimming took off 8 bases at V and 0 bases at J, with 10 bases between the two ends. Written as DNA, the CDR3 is TGTGCCAGCCAAGGAGACTCAACTAATGAAAAACTGTTTTTT. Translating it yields CASQGDSTNEKLFF.

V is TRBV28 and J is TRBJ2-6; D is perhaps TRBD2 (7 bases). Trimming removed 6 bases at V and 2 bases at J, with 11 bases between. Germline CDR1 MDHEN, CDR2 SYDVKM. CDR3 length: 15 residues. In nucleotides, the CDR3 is TGTGCCAGCAGCGCCGGGGGGCCTGGGGCCAACGTCCTGACTTTC. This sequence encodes CASSAGGPGANVLTF.

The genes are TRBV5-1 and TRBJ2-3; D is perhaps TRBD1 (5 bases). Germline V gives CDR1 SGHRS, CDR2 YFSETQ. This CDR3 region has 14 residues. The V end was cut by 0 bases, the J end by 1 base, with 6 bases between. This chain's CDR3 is CASSLGQRTDTQYF. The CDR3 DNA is TGCGCCAGCAGCTTGGGACAGCGCACAGATACGCAGTATTTT.

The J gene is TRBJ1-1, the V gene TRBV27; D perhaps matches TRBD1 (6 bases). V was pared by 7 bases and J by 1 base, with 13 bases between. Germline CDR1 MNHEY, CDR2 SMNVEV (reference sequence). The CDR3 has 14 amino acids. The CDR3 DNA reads TGTGCCAGCACCTTGAGGGGGGGGAACACTGAAGCTTTCTTT. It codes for CASTLRGGNTEAFF.

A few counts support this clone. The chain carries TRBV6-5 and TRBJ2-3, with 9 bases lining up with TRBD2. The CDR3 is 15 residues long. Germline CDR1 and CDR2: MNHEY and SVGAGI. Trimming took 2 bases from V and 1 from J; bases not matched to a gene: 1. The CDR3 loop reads CASSYGLARTDTQYF. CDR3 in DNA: TGTGCCAGCAGTTACGGACTAGCGCGCACAGATACGCAGTATTTT.

The CDR3 sequence is CASSLNRDRARDTQYF. Written as DNA, the CDR3 is TGTGCCAGCAGCCTTAACCGGGACAGGGCGCGGGATACGCAGTATTTT. The V and J genes are TRBV7-3 and TRBJ2-3; TRBD1 matches at 9 bases. The germline CDR1 and CDR2 sequences are SGHTA and FQGTGA. The CDR3 is 16 amino acids. J gave up 6 bases and V 5 bases, and 12 bases lay outside the gene matches.

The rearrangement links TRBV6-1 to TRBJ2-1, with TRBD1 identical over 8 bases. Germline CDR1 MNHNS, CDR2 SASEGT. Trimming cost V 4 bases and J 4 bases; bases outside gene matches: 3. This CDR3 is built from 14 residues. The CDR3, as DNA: TGTGCCAGCAGTGTACGGACAGGGTACAATGAGCAGTTCTTC. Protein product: CASSVRTGYNEQFF.

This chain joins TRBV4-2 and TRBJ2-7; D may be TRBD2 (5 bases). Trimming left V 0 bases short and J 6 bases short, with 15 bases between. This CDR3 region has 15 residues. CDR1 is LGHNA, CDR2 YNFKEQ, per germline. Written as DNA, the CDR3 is TGTGCCAGCAGCCAAGAATTACTAGGGTCTCGCGAGCAGTACTTC. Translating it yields CASSQELLGSREQYF.

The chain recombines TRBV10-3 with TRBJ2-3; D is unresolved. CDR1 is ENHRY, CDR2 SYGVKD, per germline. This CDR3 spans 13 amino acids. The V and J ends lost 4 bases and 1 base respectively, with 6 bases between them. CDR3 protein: CAISGSGTDTQYF. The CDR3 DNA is TGTGCCATCAGTGGATCGGGCACAGATACGCAGTATTTT.

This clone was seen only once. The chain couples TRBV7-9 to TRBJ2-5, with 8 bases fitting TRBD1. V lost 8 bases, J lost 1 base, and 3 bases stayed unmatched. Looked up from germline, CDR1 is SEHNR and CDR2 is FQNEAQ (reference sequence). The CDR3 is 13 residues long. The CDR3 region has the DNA TGTGCCAGCTCGACAGGGGCCCAAGAGACCCAGTACTTC. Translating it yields CASSTGAQETQYF.